This T cell receptor (beta chain) was found in a study of OX40 agonist ivuxolimab in advanced cancers. Profiling relied on immunoSEQ multiplex PCR, and the TCRdb table lists in-frame clones only, not all of them. The repertoire holds 77,000 or so clones, with about 78% as singletons. Prior autoimmune disease or systemic immunosuppression barred patients. The CDR3 has 14 amino acids. Germline assignment: CDR1 SQVTM and CDR2 ANQGSEA. Trimming took off 4 bases at V and 0 bases at J, with 9 bases between the two ends. This chain joins TRBV29-1 and TRBJ1-4; D remains ambiguous. The clonotype was recovered from an adult with an advanced solid tumor such as melanoma, head and neck, liver or kidney cancer. The sample was CD4+ or CD8+ T cells sorted from blood, taken in a trial of the OX40 agonist ivuxolimab. CDR3 loop: CSVGETTTNEKLFF. The CDR3, as DNA: TGCAGCGTTGGGGAGACCACAACTAATGAAAAACTGTTTTTT. Filled out from reference TRBV29-1 and TRBJ1-4, the complete variable domain reads SAVISQKPSRDICQRGTSLTIQCQVDSQVTMMFWYRQQPGQSLTLIATANQGSEATYESGFVIDKFPISRPNLTFSTLTVSNMSPEDSSIYLCSVGETTTNEKLFFGSGTQLSVL.